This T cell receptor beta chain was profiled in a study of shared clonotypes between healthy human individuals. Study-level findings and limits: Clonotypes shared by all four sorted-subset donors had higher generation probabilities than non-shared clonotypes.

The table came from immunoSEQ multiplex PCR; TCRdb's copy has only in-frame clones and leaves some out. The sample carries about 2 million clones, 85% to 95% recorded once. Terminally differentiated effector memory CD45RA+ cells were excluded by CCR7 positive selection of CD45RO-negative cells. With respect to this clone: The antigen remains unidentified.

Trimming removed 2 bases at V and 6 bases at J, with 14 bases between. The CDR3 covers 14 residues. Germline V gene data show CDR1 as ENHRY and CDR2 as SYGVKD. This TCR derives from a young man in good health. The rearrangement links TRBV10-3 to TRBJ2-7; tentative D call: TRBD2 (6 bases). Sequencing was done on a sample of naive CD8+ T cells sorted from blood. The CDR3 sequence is CAISEGTGPLEQYF. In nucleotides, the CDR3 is TGTGCCATCAGTGAGGGGACTGGCCCTCTCGAGCAGTACTTC.